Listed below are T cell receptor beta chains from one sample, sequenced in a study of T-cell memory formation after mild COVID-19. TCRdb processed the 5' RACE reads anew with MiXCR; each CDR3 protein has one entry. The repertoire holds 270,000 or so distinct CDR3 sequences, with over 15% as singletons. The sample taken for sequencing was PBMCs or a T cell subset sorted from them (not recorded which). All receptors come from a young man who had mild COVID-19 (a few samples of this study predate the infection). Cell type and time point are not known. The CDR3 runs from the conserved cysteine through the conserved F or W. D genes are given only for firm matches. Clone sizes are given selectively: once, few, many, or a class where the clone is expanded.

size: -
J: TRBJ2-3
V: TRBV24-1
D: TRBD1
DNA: TGTGCCACCAGTGACTTGCCGGGACAGGGGGCAGATACGCAGTATTTT
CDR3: CATSDLPGQGADTQYF

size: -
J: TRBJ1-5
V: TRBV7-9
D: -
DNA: TGTGCCAGCAGCCTTACAGGGCGGGATCAGCCCCAGCATTTT
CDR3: CASSLTGRDQPQHF

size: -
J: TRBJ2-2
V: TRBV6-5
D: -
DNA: TGTGCCAGCTGGGACGTCGGGGGCTGGCCAGGGGAGCTGTTTTTT
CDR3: CASWDVGGWPGELFF

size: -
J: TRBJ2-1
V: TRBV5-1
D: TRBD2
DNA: TGCGCCAGCAGCTTGAGCGGGGACTACAATGAGCAGTTCTTC
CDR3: CASSLSGDYNEQFF

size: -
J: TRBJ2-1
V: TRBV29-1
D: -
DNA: TGCAGCGGGCACAGGAGCTCCTACAATGAGCAGTTCTTC
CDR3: CSGHRSSYNEQFF

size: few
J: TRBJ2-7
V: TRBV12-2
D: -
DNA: TGTGCAAGTCGCATGGGGACAGTTCACGAGCAGTACTTC
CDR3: CASRMGTVHEQYF

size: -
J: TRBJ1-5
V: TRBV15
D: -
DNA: TGTGCCACCAGCCGAGGGGAAGGGTATCAGCCCCAGCATTTT
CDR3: CATSRGEGYQPQHF

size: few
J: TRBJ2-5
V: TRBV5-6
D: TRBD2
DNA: TGTGCCAGCAGCCGGGAGGCGGGAGAGACCCAGTACTTC
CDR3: CASSREAGETQYF

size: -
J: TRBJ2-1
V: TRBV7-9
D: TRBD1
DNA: TGTGCCAGCAGGGGAGGATGGACAGGGGACATTGAGCAGTTCTTC
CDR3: CASRGGWTGDIEQFF

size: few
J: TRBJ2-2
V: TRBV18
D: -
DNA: TGTGCCAGCTCACCAATCAGGGGTCAAAACACCGGGGAGCTGTTTTTT
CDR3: CASSPIRGQNTGELFF

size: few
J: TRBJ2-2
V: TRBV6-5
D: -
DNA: TGTGCCAGCAGGCCCACTACTGCCGAGGAGCTGTTTTTT
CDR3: CASRPTTAEELFF

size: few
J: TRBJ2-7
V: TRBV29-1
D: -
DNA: TGCAGCGTTGCTGTGGGGGACTCAAGCTCCTACGAGCAGTACTTC
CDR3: CSVAVGDSSSYEQYF

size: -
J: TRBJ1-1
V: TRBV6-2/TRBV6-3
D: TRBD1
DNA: TGTGCCAGCAGTTTCCGACAGGGGAGGTCATCTGAAGCTTTCTTT
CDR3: CASSFRQGRSSEAFF

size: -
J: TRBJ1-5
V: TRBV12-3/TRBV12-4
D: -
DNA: TGTGCCAGCAGTTTACAGGCGGGTGGCAATCAGCCCCAGCATTTT
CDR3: CASSLQAGGNQPQHF

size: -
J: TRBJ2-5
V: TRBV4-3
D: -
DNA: TGCGCCAGCAGCCAATCCCGGGTTTCAGAGACCCAGTACTTC
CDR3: CASSQSRVSETQYF

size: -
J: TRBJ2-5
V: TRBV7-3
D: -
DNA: TGTGCCAGCAGATTAGAACCCCGGGCGGAGACCCAGTACTTC
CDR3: CASRLEPRAETQYF

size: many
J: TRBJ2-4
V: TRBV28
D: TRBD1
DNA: TGTGCCAGCAGTGGGGCCGGGACAGGGTTGGCCAAAAACATTCAGTACTTC
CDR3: CASSGAGTGLAKNIQYF

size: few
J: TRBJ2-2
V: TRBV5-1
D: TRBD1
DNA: TGCGCCAGCAGCCACCAAGGGACAGCCTATGCGAACACCGGGGAGCTGTTTTTT
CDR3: CASSHQGTAYANTGELFF

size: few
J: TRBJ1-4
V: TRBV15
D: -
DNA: TGTGCCACCAGCAGAGGAGCGAATGAAAAACTGTTTTTT
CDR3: CATSRGANEKLFF

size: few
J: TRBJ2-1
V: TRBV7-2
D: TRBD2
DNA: TGTGCCAGCAGCCCTCACAGCGGGGTGTACAATGAGCAGTTCTTC
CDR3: CASSPHSGVYNEQFF

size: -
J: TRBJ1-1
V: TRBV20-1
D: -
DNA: TGCAGTGCGGATCCGGGACACGCGTCGAACACTGAAGCTTTCTTT
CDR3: CSADPGHASNTEAFF

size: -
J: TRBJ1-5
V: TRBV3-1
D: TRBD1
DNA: TGTGCCAGCAGCCACGACAGGGCTCAGCCCCAGCATTTT
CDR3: CASSHDRAQPQHF

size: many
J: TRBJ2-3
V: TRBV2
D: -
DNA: TGTGCCAGCAGTGAACCAGATACGCAGTATTTT
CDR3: CASSEPDTQYF

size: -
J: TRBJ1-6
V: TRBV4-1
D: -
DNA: TGCGCCAGCAGCCAAGGGGGACATAATTCACCCCTCCACTTT
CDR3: CASSQGGHNSPLHF

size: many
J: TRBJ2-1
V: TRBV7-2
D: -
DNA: TGTGCCAGCAGCTTAGTTGGGGCGGACAATGAGCAGTTCTTC
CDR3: CASSLVGADNEQFF

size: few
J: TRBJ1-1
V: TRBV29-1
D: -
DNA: TGCAGCGCGAGAGGGGAGAACACTGAAGCTTTCTTT
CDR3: CSARGENTEAFF

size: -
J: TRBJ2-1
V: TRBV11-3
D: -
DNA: TGTGCCAGCAGTCTAAGGGGCAACTTCAATGAGCAGTTCTTC
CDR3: CASSLRGNFNEQFF

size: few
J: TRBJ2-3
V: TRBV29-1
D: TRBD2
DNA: TGCAGCGTTGAAGTCCAGCGGGGAACAGATACGCAGTATTTT
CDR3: CSVEVQRGTDTQYF

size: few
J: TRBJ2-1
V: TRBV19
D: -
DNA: TGTGCCAGTACCTCGAGGGGCAGCGGCGCGCAGTTCTTC
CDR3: CASTSRGSGAQFF

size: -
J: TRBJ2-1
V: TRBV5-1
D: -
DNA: TGCGCCAGCAGCTTTCTAGGTGCCGATGAGCAGTTCTTC
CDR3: CASSFLGADEQFF

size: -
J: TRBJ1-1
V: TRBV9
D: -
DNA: TGTGCCAGCAGCGTAGCTCCAGTCATGAACACTGAAGCTTTCTTT
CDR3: CASSVAPVMNTEAFF

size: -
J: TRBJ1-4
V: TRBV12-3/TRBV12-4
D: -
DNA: TGTGCCAGCAGGGAAAGGGGACCAAAACTGTTTTTT
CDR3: CASRERGPKLFF

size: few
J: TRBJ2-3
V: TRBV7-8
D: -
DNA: TGTGCCAGCAGCCCACATGAAGGGCGCACAGATACGCAGTATTTT
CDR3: CASSPHEGRTDTQYF

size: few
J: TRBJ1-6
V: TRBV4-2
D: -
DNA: TGTGCCAGCAGCCAAGATAGGGGACGGAACTATAATTCACCCCTCCACTTT
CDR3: CASSQDRGRNYNSPLHF

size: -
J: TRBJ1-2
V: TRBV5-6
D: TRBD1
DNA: TGTGCCAGCAGCCCGACCGGGACAGGGTACGGTGACTATGGCTACACCTTC
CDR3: CASSPTGTGYGDYGYTF

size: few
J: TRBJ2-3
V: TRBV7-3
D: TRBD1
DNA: TGTGCCAGCAGCTCACAGGGGTTCACAGATACGCAGTATTTT
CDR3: CASSSQGFTDTQYF

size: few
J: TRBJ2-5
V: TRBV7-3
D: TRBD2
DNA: TGTGCCAGCAGCTTAGGGGGGGACGGAAAGACCCAGTACTTC
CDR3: CASSLGGDGKTQYF

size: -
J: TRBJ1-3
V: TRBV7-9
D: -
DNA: TGTGCCAGCAGCCCCGCGGAGGGATCCGGAAACACCATATATTTT
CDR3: CASSPAEGSGNTIYF

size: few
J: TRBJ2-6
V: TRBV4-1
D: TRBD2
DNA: TGCGCCAGCAGCCTTAGCACCGGGACTAGCGGGGTTGGGGCCAACGTCCTGACTTTC
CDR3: CASSLSTGTSGVGANVLTF

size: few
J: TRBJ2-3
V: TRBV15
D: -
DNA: TGTGCCACCTCCCCCGTGCGGGGGCTCACAGATACGCAGTATTTT
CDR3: CATSPVRGLTDTQYF

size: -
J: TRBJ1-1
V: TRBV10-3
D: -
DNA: TGTGCCATCAGCACAGCACAGAACACTGAAGCTTTCTTT
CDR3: CAISTAQNTEAFF

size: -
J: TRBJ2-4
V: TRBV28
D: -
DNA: TGTGCCAGCAGTTTAGGGCCAGGGTGGGCCGCCAAAAACATTCAGTACTTC
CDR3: CASSLGPGWAAKNIQYF

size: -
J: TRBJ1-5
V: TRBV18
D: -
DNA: TGTGCCAGCTCAGCGAACAGCGGAAATCAGCCCCAGCATTTT
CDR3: CASSANSGNQPQHF

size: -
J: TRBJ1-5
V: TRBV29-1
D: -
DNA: TGCAGCGTTGCTTCGTCTAAGGATCAGCCCCAGCATTTT
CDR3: CSVASSKDQPQHF

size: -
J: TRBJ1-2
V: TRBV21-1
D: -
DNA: TGTGCCAGCAGCACAGGGGTCGGAGGCTACACCTTC
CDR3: CASSTGVGGYTF

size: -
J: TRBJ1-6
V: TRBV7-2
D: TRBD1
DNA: TGTGCCAGCAGCCAAGAACAGGGGAGCGGTACTTCACCCCTCCACTTT
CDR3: CASSQEQGSGTSPLHF

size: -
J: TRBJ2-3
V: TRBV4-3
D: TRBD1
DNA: TGCGCCAGCAGCCAGACAGGGTTGGCAGATACGCAGTATTTT
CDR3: CASSQTGLADTQYF

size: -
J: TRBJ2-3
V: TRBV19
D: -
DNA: TGTGCCAGTAGCATCCGGGGTTCAGATACGCAGTATTTT
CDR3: CASSIRGSDTQYF

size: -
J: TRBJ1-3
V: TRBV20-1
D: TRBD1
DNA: TGCAGTGCTACGGACAGGGTAGTGGATATAAACACCATATATTTT
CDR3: CSATDRVVDINTIYF